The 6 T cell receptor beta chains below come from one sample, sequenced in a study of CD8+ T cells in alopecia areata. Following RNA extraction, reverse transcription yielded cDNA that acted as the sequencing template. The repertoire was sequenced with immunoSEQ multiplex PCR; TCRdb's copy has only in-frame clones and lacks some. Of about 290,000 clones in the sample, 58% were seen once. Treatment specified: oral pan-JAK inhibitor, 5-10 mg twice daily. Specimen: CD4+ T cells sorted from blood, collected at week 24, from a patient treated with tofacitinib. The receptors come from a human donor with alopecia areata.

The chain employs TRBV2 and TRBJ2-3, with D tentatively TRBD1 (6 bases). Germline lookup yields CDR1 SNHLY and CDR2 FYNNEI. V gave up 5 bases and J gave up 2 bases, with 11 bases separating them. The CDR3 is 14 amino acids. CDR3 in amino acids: CASSQQGSTDTQYF. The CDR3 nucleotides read TGTGCCAGCAGTCAACAGGGATCCACAGATACGCAGTATTTT.

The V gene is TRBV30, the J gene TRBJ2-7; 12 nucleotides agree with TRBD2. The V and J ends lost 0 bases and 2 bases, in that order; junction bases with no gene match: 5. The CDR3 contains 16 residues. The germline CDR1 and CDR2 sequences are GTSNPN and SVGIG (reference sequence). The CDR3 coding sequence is TGTGCCTGGAGTGTACCGACTAGCGGGGGAACCTACGAGCAGTACTTC. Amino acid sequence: CAWSVPTSGGTYEQYF.

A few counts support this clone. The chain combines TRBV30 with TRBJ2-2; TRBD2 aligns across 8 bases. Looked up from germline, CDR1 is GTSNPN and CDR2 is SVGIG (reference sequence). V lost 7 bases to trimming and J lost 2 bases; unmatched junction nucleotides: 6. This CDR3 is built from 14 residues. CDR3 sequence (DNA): TGTGCCTCCCGGCGGGGGGCCAACACCGGGGAGCTGTTTTTT. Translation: CASRRGANTGELFF.

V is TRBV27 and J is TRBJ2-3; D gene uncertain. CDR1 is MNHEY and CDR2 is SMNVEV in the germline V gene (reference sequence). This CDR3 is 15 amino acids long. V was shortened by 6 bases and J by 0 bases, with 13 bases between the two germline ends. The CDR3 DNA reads TGTGCCAGCAGAAATCGCTTTACTAGCACAGATACGCAGTATTTT. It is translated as CASRNRFTSTDTQYF.

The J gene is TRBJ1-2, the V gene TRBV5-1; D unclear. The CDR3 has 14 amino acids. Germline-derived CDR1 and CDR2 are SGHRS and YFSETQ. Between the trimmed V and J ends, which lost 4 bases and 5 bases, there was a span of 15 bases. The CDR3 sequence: CASSMQREKYGYTF. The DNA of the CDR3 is TGCGCCAGCAGCATGCAACGGGAAAAGTATGGCTACACCTTC.

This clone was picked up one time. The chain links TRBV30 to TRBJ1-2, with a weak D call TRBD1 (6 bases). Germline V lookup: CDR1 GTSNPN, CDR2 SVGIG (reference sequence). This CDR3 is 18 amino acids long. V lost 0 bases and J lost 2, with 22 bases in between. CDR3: CAWSVRNLGAGVNYGYTF. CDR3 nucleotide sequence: TGTGCCTGGAGTGTACGTAACCTTGGGGCAGGGGTAAACTATGGCTACACCTTC.